This T cell receptor beta chain was identified in a study of lymphopenia after photon versus proton radiotherapy. Sequencing was performed with immunoSEQ multiplex PCR; in TCRdb, only in-frame clones are kept and a portion is missing. This sample has tens of thousands of clones, with 65% to 85% found just once. This specimen consisted of peripheral blood, obtained from a patient treated with proton-based radiotherapy. The clonotype comes from an older woman with pancreatic cancer.

The CDR3 sequence is CSVGVGANTGELFF. CDR3 sequence (DNA): TGCAGCGTTGGGGTGGGAGCGAACACCGGGGAGCTGTTTTTT. V is TRBV29-1 and J is TRBJ2-2, with D perhaps matching TRBD2 (5 bases). From germline, CDR1 is SQVTM and CDR2 ANQGSEA. V lost 4 bases and J lost 0, with 9 bases in between. This CDR3 comprises 14 residues.